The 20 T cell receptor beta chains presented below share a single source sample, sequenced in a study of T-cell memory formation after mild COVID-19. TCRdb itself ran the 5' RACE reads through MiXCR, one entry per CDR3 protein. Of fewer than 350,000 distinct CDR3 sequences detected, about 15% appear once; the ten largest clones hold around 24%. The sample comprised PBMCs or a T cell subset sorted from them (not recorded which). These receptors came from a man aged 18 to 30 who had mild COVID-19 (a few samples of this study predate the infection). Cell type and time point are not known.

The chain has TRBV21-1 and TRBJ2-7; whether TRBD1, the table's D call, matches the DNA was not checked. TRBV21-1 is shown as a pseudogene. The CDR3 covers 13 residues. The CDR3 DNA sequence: TGTGCCAGCAGCTTCCGCCCGACCCGGGAGCAGTACTTC. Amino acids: CASSFRPTREQYF.

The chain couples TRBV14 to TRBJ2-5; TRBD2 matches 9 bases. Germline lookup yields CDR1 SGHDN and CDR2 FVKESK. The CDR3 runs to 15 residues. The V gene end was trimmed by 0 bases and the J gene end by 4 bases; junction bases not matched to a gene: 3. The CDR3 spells CASSQDGLARETQYF. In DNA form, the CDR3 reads TGTGCCAGCAGCCAAGACGGACTAGCGAGAGAGACCCAGTACTTC.

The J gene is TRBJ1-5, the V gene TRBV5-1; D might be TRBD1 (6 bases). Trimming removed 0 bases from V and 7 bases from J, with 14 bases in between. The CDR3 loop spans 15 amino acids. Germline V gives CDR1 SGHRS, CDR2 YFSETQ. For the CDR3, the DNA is TGCGCCAGCAGCTTGGGAGGGGGGGCTGAGCAGCCCCAGCATTTT. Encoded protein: CASSLGGGAEQPQHF.

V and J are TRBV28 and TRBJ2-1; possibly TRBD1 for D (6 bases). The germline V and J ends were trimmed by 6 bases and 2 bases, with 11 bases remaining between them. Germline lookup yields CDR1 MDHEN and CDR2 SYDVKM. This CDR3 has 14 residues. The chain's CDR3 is CASSPQGTYNEQFF. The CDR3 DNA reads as TGTGCCAGCAGCCCTCAGGGGACCTACAATGAGCAGTTCTTC.

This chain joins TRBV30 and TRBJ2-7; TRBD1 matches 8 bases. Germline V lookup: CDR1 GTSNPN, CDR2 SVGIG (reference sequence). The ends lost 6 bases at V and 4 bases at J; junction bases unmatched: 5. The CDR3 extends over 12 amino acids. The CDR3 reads CACGQGGYEQYF. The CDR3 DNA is TGTGCCTGCGGACAGGGTGGTTACGAGCAGTACTTC.

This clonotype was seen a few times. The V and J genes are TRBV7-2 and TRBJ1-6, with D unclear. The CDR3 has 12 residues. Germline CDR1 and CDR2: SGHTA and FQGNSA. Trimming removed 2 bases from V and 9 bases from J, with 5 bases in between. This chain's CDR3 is CASSLITSPLHF. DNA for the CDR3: TGTGCCAGCAGCTTAATCACTTCACCCCTCCACTTT.

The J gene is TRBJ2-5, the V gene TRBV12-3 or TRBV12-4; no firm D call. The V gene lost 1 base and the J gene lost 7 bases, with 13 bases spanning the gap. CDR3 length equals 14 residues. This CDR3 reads CASSLEALLGTQYF. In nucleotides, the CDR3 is TGTGCCAGCAGTTTAGAAGCTCTCTTAGGGACCCAGTACTTC.

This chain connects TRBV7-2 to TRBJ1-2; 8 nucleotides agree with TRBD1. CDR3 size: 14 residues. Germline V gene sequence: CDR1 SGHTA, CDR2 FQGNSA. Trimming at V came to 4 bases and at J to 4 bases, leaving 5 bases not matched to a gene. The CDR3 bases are TGTGCCAGCAGCTCCACAGGGGGAGGCTATGGCTACACCTTC. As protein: CASSSTGGGYGYTF.

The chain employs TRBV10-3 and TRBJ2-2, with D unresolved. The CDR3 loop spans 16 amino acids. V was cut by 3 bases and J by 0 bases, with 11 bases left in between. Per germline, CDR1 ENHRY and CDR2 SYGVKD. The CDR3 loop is CAISDLVGANTGELFF. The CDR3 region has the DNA TGTGCCATCAGTGATTTGGTCGGAGCGAACACCGGGGAGCTGTTTTTT.

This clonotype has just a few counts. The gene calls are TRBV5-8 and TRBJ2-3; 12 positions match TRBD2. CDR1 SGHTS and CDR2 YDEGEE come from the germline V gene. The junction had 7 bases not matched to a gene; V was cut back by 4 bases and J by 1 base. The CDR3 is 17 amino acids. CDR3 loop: CASSLGLAGLGTDTQYF. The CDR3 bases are TGTGCCAGCAGCCTTGGACTAGCGGGGCTGGGCACAGATACGCAGTATTTT.

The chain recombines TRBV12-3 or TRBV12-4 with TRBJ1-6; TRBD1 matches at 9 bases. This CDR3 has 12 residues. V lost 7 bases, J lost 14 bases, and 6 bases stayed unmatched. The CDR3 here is CASTGTGPSLHF. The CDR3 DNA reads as TGTGCCAGCACCGGGACAGGGCCGTCCCTCCACTTT.

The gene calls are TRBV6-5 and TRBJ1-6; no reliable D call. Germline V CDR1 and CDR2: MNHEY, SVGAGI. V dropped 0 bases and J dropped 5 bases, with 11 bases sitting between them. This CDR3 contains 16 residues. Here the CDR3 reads CASSYSRGINNSPLHF. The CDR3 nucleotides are TGTGCCAGCAGTTACTCGCGGGGTATCAATAATTCACCCCTCCACTTT.

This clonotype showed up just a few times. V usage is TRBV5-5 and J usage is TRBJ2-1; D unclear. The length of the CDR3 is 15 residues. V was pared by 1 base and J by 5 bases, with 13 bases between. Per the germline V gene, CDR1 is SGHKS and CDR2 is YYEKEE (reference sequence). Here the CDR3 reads CASSLWLGHNNEQFF. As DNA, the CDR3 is TGTGCCAGCAGCTTGTGGCTGGGCCACAACAATGAGCAGTTCTTC.

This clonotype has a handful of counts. The CDR3 sequence is CASSPVAGGRHEQYF. The CDR3 region has the DNA TGTGCCAGTAGCCCCGTGGCGGGGGGGCGCCACGAGCAGTACTTC. The chain recombines TRBV19 with TRBJ2-7, with 9 bases that match TRBD2. CDR1 LNHDA and CDR2 SQIVND come from the germline V gene (reference sequence). The CDR3 has 15 residues. The ends lost 6 bases at V and 5 bases at J; junction bases unmatched: 11.

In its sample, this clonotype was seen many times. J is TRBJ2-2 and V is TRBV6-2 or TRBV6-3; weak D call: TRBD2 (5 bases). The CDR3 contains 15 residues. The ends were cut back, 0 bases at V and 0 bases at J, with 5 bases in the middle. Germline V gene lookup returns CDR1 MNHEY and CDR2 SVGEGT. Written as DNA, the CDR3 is TGTGCCAGCAGTTACTCGGACTCGAACACCGGGGAGCTGTTTTTT. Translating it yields CASSYSDSNTGELFF.

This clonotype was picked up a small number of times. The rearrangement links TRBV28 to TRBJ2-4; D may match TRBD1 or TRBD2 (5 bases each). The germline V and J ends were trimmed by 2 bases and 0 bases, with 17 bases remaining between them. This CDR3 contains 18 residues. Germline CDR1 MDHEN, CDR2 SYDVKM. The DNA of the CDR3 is TGTGCCAGCAGTTTACGGTTTTGGGGGTTGTTAGCCAAAAACATTCAGTACTTC. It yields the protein CASSLRFWGLLAKNIQYF.

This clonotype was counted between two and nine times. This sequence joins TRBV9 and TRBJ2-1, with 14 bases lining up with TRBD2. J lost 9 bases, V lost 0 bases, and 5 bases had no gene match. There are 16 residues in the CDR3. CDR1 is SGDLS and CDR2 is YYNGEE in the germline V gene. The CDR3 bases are TGTGCCAGCAGCGTAGGACTAGCGGGGGGGCCTGCTGAGCAGTTCTTC. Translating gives CASSVGLAGGPAEQFF. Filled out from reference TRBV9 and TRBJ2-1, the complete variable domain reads DSGVTQTPKHLITATGQRVTLRCSPRSGDLSVYWYQQSLDQGLQFLIQYYNGEERAKGNILERFSAQQFPDLHSELNLSSLELGDSALYFCASSVGLAGGPAEQFFGPGTRLTVL.

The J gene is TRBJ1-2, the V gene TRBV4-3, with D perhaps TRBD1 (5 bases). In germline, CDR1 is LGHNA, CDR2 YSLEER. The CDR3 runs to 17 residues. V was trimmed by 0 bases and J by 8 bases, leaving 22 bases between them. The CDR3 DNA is TGCGCCAGCAGCCAAGATGTTAAGTTGTGGGACGGCAAAGGCTACACCTTC. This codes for CASSQDVKLWDGKGYTF.

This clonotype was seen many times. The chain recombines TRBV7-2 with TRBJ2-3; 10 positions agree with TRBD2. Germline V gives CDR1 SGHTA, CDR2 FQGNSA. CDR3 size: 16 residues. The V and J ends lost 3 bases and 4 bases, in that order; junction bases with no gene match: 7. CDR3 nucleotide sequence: TGTGCCAGCAGCTTCCGACTAGCGGGTGGGTCAGATACGCAGTATTTT. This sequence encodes CASSFRLAGGSDTQYF.

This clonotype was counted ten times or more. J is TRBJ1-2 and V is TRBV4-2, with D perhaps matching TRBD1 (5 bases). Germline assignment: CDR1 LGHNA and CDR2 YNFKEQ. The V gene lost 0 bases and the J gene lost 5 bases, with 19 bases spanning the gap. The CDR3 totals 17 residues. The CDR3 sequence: CASSQDASGAGGYGYTF. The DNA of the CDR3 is TGTGCCAGCAGCCAAGATGCGTCGGGCGCTGGGGGGTATGGCTACACCTTC.